These 22 T cell receptor beta chains came from one sample sequenced in a study of cytomegalovirus exposure and HLA in healthy donors. Using immunoSEQ multiplex PCR, the repertoire was profiled, and TCRdb retains in-frame clones only, with some absent. Of 130,000 to 150,000 clones detected, 80% to 90% appear once; the ten largest clones hold 4.5% to 5.5%. The sequenced sample was PBMCs. All receptors come from a man between 18 and 29 years old in good health and CMV-seropositive.

This clone was counted only a few times. The genes are TRBV6-5 and TRBJ1-4; tentatively, D is TRBD1 (5 bases). The V gene's germline CDR1 is MNHEY and CDR2 SVGAGI. The CDR3 length is 15 residues. V lost 6 bases and J lost 3, with 14 bases in between. The CDR3 loop is CASSHRTRANEKLFF. The CDR3 DNA follows: TGTGCCAGCAGCCACAGGACACGGGCTAATGAAAAACTGTTTTTT.

This chain uses TRBV5-1 with TRBJ2-1, with TRBD2 as a possible D gene (6 bases). Trimming removed 2 bases at V and 4 bases at J, with 7 bases between. Germline V lookup: CDR1 SGHRS, CDR2 YFSETQ. The CDR3 has 13 residues. The CDR3 protein is CASSFRGYNEQFF. The CDR3 DNA reads TGCGCCAGCAGCTTCCGGGGGTACAATGAGCAGTTCTTC.

This clone appeared once. V is TRBV7-9 and J is TRBJ1-1; no definite D call. V was cut by 10 bases and J by 0 bases, with 9 bases left in between. The length of the CDR3 is 12 residues. CDR1 and CDR2 (germline): SEHNR, FQNEAQ (reference sequence). The CDR3 DNA is TGTGCCATCGGTACAGTGAACACTGAAGCTTTCTTT. It specifies CAIGTVNTEAFF. The full variable domain, in which reference TRBV7-9 and TRBJ1-1 provide the parts outside the CDR3, is DTGVSQNPRHKITKRGQNVTFRCDPISEHNRLYWYRQTLGQGPEFLTYFQNEAQLEKSRLLSDRFSAERPKGSFSTLEIQRTEQGDSAMYLCAIGTVNTEAFFGQGTRLTVV.

In this sample, this clone turned up once. V is TRBV6-1 and J is TRBJ1-1; D not resolved. V dropped 8 bases and J dropped 3 bases, with 19 bases sitting between them. The CDR3 is 15 residues long. Germline-derived CDR1 and CDR2 are MNHNS and SASEGT. CDR3 nucleotide sequence: TGTGCCAGCGTTGACTCGGGGAGGAGGGACACTGAAGCTTTCTTT. The encoded protein is CASVDSGRRDTEAFF.

This chain connects TRBV5-5 to TRBJ2-2; D not certain. CDR1 is SGHKS, CDR2 YYEKEE, per germline (reference sequence). The V gene lost 1 base and the J gene lost 0 bases, with 10 bases spanning the gap. This CDR3 is built from 16 residues. CDR3 DNA: TGTGCCAGCAGCTTGCCCGGGTTCTCGAACACCGGGGAGCTGTTTTTT. Encoded protein: CASSLPGFSNTGELFF.

This sequence joins TRBV18 and TRBJ2-5; 7 bases fit TRBD2. The germline V gene encodes CDR1 KGHSH and CDR2 LQKENI. The CDR3 runs to 13 residues. The V segment lost 3 bases and the J segment 2 bases; nucleotides outside the gene matches: 0. The CDR3 region is CASSPSGQETQYF. CDR3 nucleotide sequence: TGTGCCAGCTCACCTAGCGGGCAAGAGACCCAGTACTTC.

V usage is TRBV28 and J usage is TRBJ1-5; D is possibly TRBD1 (5 bases). The CDR3 runs to 16 residues. Trimming removed 10 bases at V and 0 bases at J, with 19 bases between. The germline gives CDR1 MDHEN, CDR2 SYDVKM. DNA for the CDR3: TGTGCCACCAAAAGTTTGGGGGGTTTTAGCAATCAGCCCCAGCATTTT. Protein: CATKSLGGFSNQPQHF.

This chain connects TRBV13 to TRBJ2-7; 11 nucleotides line up with TRBD2. Trimming at V came to 5 bases and at J to 3 bases, leaving 6 bases not matched to a gene. The CDR3 has 15 amino acids. Germline values: CDR1 PRHDT, CDR2 FYEKMQ (reference sequence). CDR3 residues: CASSLSGGAVYEQYF. DNA of the CDR3: TGTGCCAGCAGCCTTAGCGGGGGGGCGGTCTACGAGCAGTACTTC.

This clone occurred once. The V gene is TRBV7-9, the J gene TRBJ1-6; no reliable D call. This CDR3 contains 13 residues. V lost 5 bases to trimming and J lost 10 bases, with 12 bases between them. Germline CDR1 SEHNR, CDR2 FQNEAQ (reference sequence). CDR3 DNA: TGTGCCAGCAGCCCCGGTGGTGTATCACCCCTCCACTTT. Encoded protein: CASSPGGVSPLHF.

The chain joins TRBV2 to TRBJ1-2; possibly TRBD1 for D (6 bases). Germline assignment: CDR1 SNHLY and CDR2 FYNNEI. The CDR3 consists of 15 residues. Trimming removed 6 bases at V and 4 bases at J, with 18 bases between. CDR3 nucleotides: TGTGCCAGCAGAGCCCAGACAGGATTCGGCTATGGCTACACCTTC. Its protein product is CASRAQTGFGYGYTF.

The CDR3 reads CASSPRWAMETEAFF. The CDR3 coding sequence is TGTGCCAGCAGCCCCCGGTGGGCGATGGAAACTGAAGCTTTCTTT. The rearrangement joins TRBV9 to TRBJ1-1; D is unclear. V was cut by 4 bases and J by 5 bases, with 18 bases left in between. This CDR3 is 15 amino acids long. The germline V gene encodes CDR1 SGDLS and CDR2 YYNGEE.

The rearrangement uses TRBV5-1 and TRBJ2-2, with 10 bases fitting TRBD2. The length of the CDR3 is 17 residues. V trimming: 5 bases; J trimming: 0 bases; junction bases outside the gene matches: 7. Germline V gene sequence: CDR1 SGHRS, CDR2 YFSETQ. This chain's CDR3 is CASRFLAGVSNTGELFF. CDR3 bases: TGCGCCAGCAGATTTCTAGCGGGAGTCTCGAACACCGGGGAGCTGTTTTTT.

In its sample, this clone was seen once. V is TRBV7-3 and J is TRBJ2-5, with unresolved D. Trimming removed 1 base from V and 5 bases from J, with 8 bases in between. This CDR3 is built from 13 residues. Germline V lookup: CDR1 SGHTA, CDR2 FQGTGA. The CDR3 is CASSLNSRETQYF. The CDR3, as DNA: TGTGCCAGCAGCTTAAATAGTCGGGAGACCCAGTACTTC.

The chain uses TRBV19 and TRBJ1-5; D gene ambiguous. With 8 bases removed from V and 0 bases from J, the gap between germline ends came to 20 bases. Germline V CDR1 and CDR2: LNHDA, SQIVND (reference sequence). This CDR3 region has 17 residues. CDR3 region: CASLPGSLLYSNQPQHF. The CDR3 DNA is TGTGCCAGTCTCCCGGGGAGTTTGCTTTATAGCAATCAGCCCCAGCATTTT.

The rearrangement uses TRBV12-2 and TRBJ1-1. TRBV12-2 is labeled a pseudogene. The CDR3 is made up of 15 amino acids. The CDR3 region is CASRNRGALYTEAFF. As DNA, the CDR3 is TGTGCAAGTCGCAACCGGGGGGCTTTGTATACTGAAGCTTTCTTT.

V and J are TRBV5-1 and TRBJ2-2; TRBD1 matches 8 bases. Germline V lookup: CDR1 SGHRS, CDR2 YFSETQ. After removal of 3 bases from V and 4 bases from J, the junction contained 5 bases not matched to a gene. The CDR3 is made up of 15 amino acids. CDR3 nucleotides: TGCGCCAGCAGCTCAGGGGGCCGCAGCACCGGGGAGCTGTTTTTT. Protein: CASSSGGRSTGELFF.

The J gene is TRBJ1-2, the V gene TRBV19, with D tentatively TRBD1 (6 bases). Between the trimmed V and J ends, which lost 2 bases and 4 bases, there was a span of 17 bases. This CDR3 has 16 residues. The germline V gene encodes CDR1 LNHDA and CDR2 SQIVND (reference sequence). CDR3 coding DNA: TGTGCCAGTAGTATACCGATAGGACAGAGACCCTATGGCTACACCTTC. Translated: CASSIPIGQRPYGYTF. Filled out from reference TRBV19 and TRBJ1-2, the complete variable domain reads DGGITQSPKYLFRKEGQNVTLSCEQNLNHDAMYWYRQDPGQGLRLIYYSQIVNDFQKGDIAEGYSVSREKKESFPLTVTSAQKNPTAFYLCASSIPIGQRPYGYTFGSGTRLTVV.

The chain employs TRBV6-5 and TRBJ2-1; 10 bases map to TRBD2. The CDR3 runs 16 residues. Germline V gene sequence: CDR1 MNHEY, CDR2 SVGAGI. Losses at the gene ends were 2 bases for V and 5 bases for J; bases not matched to a gene: 6. CDR3 in amino acids: CASSYLPSGGHNEQFF. DNA of the CDR3: TGTGCCAGCAGTTACCTTCCTAGCGGGGGCCACAATGAGCAGTTCTTC.

This clone was seen just once. The chain combines TRBV10-3 with TRBJ2-1; D possibly corresponds to TRBD1 (5 bases). This CDR3 contains 13 residues. Trimming took 3 bases from V and 7 from J, leaving 10 bases between them. CDR1 is ENHRY, CDR2 SYGVKD, per germline. The CDR3 DNA sequence: TGTGCCATCAGTGAAGGACAATCAAATGAGCAGTTCTTC. Protein product: CAISEGQSNEQFF.

The chain uses TRBV7-9 and TRBJ1-1; 7 nucleotides align to TRBD1. The CDR3 length is 14 residues. V lost 5 bases, J lost 2 bases, and 5 bases stayed unmatched. Per the germline V gene, CDR1 is SEHNR and CDR2 is FQNEAQ (reference sequence). The CDR3 coding sequence is TGTGCCAGCAGCGGGGACAGAGTTAACACTGAAGCTTTCTTT. Translation: CASSGDRVNTEAFF.

The chain employs TRBV9 and TRBJ1-1; TRBD1 might be the D (6 bases). CDR1 and CDR2 from the germline V gene are SGDLS and YYNGEE. The CDR3 consists of 12 residues. The V end lost 3 bases, the J end lost 5 bases, and 8 bases lay between the germline ends. DNA for the CDR3: TGTGCCAGCAGCGAGGGGGGGACTGAAGCTTTCTTT. Protein sequence: CASSEGGTEAFF.

The chain recombines TRBV5-5 with TRBJ1-1; possible D gene TRBD1, 5 bases. CDR1 and CDR2 from the germline V gene are SGHKS and YYEKEE (reference sequence). Trimming shortened V by 0 bases and J by 2 bases, and 11 bases separated the two germline ends. This CDR3 spans 15 amino acids. The CDR3: CASSLDLGVNTEAFF. The CDR3 nucleotides are TGTGCCAGCAGCTTGGATCTAGGGGTTAACACTGAAGCTTTCTTT.